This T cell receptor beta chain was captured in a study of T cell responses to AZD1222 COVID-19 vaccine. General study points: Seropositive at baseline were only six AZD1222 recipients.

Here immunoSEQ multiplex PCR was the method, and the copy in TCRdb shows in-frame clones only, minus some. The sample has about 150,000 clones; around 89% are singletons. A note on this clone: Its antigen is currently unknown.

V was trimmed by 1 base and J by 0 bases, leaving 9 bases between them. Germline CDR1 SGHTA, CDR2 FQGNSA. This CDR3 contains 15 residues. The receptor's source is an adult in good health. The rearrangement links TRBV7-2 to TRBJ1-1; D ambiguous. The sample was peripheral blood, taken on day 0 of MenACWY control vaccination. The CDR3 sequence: CASSLGTPMNTEAFF. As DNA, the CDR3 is TGTGCCAGCAGCTTAGGGACCCCCATGAACACTGAAGCTTTCTTT.